The 16 T cell receptor beta chains reported below all come from one sample, sequenced in a study of T cell clonotyping in hematopoietic cell transplantation. The assay was immunoSEQ multiplex PCR, and TCRdb's table has in-frame clones only and misses some. The table lists around 7,000 clones, approximately 86% of them singletons. Time point: recipient sample about 28 days before transplant, after cytoreduction. This sample comprised peripheral blood mononuclear cells, obtained before stem cell transplant. The receptors come from a man aged 25-45 years with acute myeloid leukemia. Some clones in this sample may be carry-over from other donors' samples.

CDR3 sequence (DNA): TGCGCCAGCAGCCAGGGCGGGGGCCTTACCTACGAGCAGTACTTC. It encodes CASSQGGGLTYEQYF. V usage is TRBV4-3 and J usage is TRBJ2-7; weak D call: TRBD2 (7 bases). The CDR3 extends over 15 amino acids. Trimming left V 3 bases short and J 2 bases short, with 14 bases between. Per germline, CDR1 LGHNA and CDR2 YSLEER.

The V call is TRBV2, the J call TRBJ2-1; a possible D gene is TRBD2 (5 bases). The CDR3 contains 13 residues. Germline lookup yields CDR1 SNHLY and CDR2 FYNNEI. Trimming took 7 bases from V and 6 from J, leaving 13 bases between them. CDR3 in amino acids: CASNGREGNEQFF. CDR3 sequence (DNA): TGTGCCAGCAATGGACGAGAGGGCAATGAGCAGTTCTTC.

The rearrangement links TRBV5-6 to TRBJ2-5; D remains unclear. Per the germline V gene, CDR1 is SGHDT and CDR2 is YYEEEE. With 0 bases removed from V and 3 bases from J, the gap between germline ends came to 6 bases. The CDR3 contains 13 residues. Here the CDR3 reads CASSLDRKETQYF. In DNA form, the CDR3 reads TGTGCCAGCAGCTTGGATAGGAAAGAGACCCAGTACTTC.

The chain has TRBV18 and TRBJ1-2; 7 nucleotides match TRBD1. The CDR3 has 13 residues. V lost 0 bases and J lost 8; bases outside the gene matches: 3. Germline V gene sequence: CDR1 KGHSH, CDR2 LQKENI. Here the CDR3 reads CASSPPRQGGYTF. The CDR3 region has the DNA TGTGCCAGCTCACCACCAAGACAGGGAGGCTACACCTTC.

This chain connects TRBV19 to TRBJ1-1; no definite D call. V was shortened by 3 bases and J by 1 base, with 15 bases between the two germline ends. This CDR3 is 16 amino acids long. Germline V gene lookup returns CDR1 LNHDA and CDR2 SQIVND (reference sequence). The CDR3 bases are TGTGCCAGTAGTATCCCCGCCAGGAGGTGGAACACTGAAGCTTTCTTT. It codes for CASSIPARRWNTEAFF.

The genes are TRBV7-9 and TRBJ2-7; 11 nucleotides align to TRBD1. Looked up from germline, CDR1 is SEHNR and CDR2 is FQNEAQ (reference sequence). V was clipped by 5 bases and J by 5 bases; unmatched bases: 14. This CDR3 is 17 amino acids long. For the CDR3, the DNA is TGTGCCAGCAGCCCCCAAGGGCGGACAGGGGGCTCAAACGAGCAGTACTTC. Protein: CASSPQGRTGGSNEQYF.

The chain uses TRBV9 and TRBJ2-2; D is perhaps TRBD2 (6 bases). There are 16 residues in the CDR3. The V gene lost 3 bases and the J gene lost 0 bases, with 12 bases spanning the gap. Germline lookup yields CDR1 SGDLS and CDR2 YYNGEE. CDR3 region: CASSATGTSNTGELFF. The CDR3 region has the DNA TGTGCCAGCAGCGCAACGGGGACTTCGAACACCGGGGAGCTGTTTTTT.

This chain's CDR3 is CASGLDLNTEAFF. For the CDR3, the DNA is TGTGCTAGTGGTTTGGACCTAAACACTGAAGCTTTCTTT. The chain combines TRBV12-5 with TRBJ1-1; D gene ambiguous. Trimming removed 1 base from V and 2 bases from J, with 5 bases in between. The CDR3 totals 13 residues. CDR1 is LGHNT, CDR2 FRNRAP, per germline.

The chain uses TRBV30 and TRBJ1-2; 8 positions match TRBD1. The V and J ends lost 0 bases and 0 bases, in that order; junction bases with no gene match: 9. Germline values: CDR1 GTSNPN, CDR2 SVGIG (reference sequence). The CDR3 is 17 amino acids. CDR3 nucleotides: TGTGCCTGGAGTGTATTTTTCGGGACAGGTACTAACTATGGCTACACCTTC. Encoded protein: CAWSVFFGTGTNYGYTF.

The count of this clone is one. CDR3 residues: CASSQDVSGAAEAFF. CDR3 sequence (DNA): TGCGCCAGCAGCCAAGATGTATCGGGAGCCGCTGAAGCTTTCTTT. V is TRBV4-3 and J is TRBJ1-1, with unresolved D. This CDR3 contains 15 residues. V dropped 0 bases and J dropped 6 bases, with 14 bases sitting between them. The germline V gene encodes CDR1 LGHNA and CDR2 YSLEER.

This chain joins TRBV4-1 and TRBJ2-3; 7 bases map to TRBD2. CDR3 length: 14 amino acids. Trimming took 3 bases from V and 3 from J; bases not matched to a gene: 3. CDR1 and CDR2 (germline): MGHRA, YSYEKL. CDR3: CASSQAGVTDTQYF. DNA for the CDR3: TGCGCCAGCAGCCAGGCGGGAGTTACAGATACGCAGTATTTT.

V is TRBV27 and J is TRBJ2-7, with D hard to call. Trimming removed 2 bases at V and 8 bases at J, with 22 bases between. The CDR3 has 16 residues. In germline, CDR1 is MNHEY, CDR2 SMNVEV (reference sequence). This CDR3 is CASSLGLANPFGKQYF. CDR3 in DNA: TGTGCCAGCAGTTTAGGGTTGGCTAACCCTTTTGGCAAGCAGTACTTC.

This clone came up a few times. The genes are TRBV7-2 and TRBJ1-6; D uncertain. CDR3 length: 15 amino acids. Germline V gene sequence: CDR1 SGHTA, CDR2 FQGNSA. V gave up 7 bases and J gave up 7 bases, with 17 bases separating them. CDR3 sequence reads: CASNDLERSNSPLHF. The CDR3 DNA reads TGTGCCAGCAACGATCTAGAACGATCGAATTCACCCCTCCACTTT.

The rearrangement joins TRBV11-2 to TRBJ2-7, with D possibly TRBD2 on 6 matching bases. From germline, CDR1 is SGHAT and CDR2 FQNNGV. V lost 0 bases and J lost 2, with 14 bases in between. The CDR3 totals 16 residues. Here the CDR3 reads CASSLEISSATYEQYF. CDR3 coding DNA: TGTGCCAGCAGCTTAGAGATCTCTAGCGCTACCTACGAGCAGTACTTC.

The chain's CDR3 is CASRTLGGSYNEQFF. The CDR3 nucleotides read TGTGCCAGCAGGACTTTGGGAGGCTCCTACAATGAGCAGTTCTTC. The V and J genes are TRBV6-1 and TRBJ2-1; D possibly corresponds to TRBD2 (6 bases). Per germline, CDR1 MNHNS and CDR2 SASEGT. Trimming shortened V by 6 bases and J by 0 bases, and 12 bases separated the two germline ends. The CDR3 consists of 15 residues.

The J gene is TRBJ2-7, the V gene TRBV2; no clear D gene. The CDR3 covers 12 residues. The V end lost 7 bases, the J end lost 6 bases, and 13 bases lay between the germline ends. Looked up from germline, CDR1 is SNHLY and CDR2 is FYNNEI. For the CDR3, the DNA is TGTGCCAGCACTACTGAGATCAGCGAGCAGTACTTC. Translating gives CASTTEISEQYF.